The present entry profiles one TCR beta chain with its context. Its antigen remains unknown. The data stem from a study of cytomegalovirus exposure and HLA in healthy donors. The germline CDR1 and CDR2 sequences are SGHTA and FQGTGA. CDR3 length: 17 amino acids. The V end was cut by 5 bases, the J end by 2 bases, with 19 bases between. Points from the study as a whole: Overall, approximately 150 TCR beta chains were annotated as cytomegalovirus-associated.

Primers included in the PCR were 60 Vbeta and 13 Jbeta primers. Profiling relied on immunoSEQ multiplex PCR, and the TCRdb table lists in-frame clones only, not all of them. The profile shows just over 150,000 clones, 75% to 90% of them singletons. The sample consisted of PBMCs. The chain combines TRBV7-3 with TRBJ2-4, with a weak D call TRBD2 (6 bases). This clonotype was sampled from a male donor in good health and CMV-seropositive. This CDR3 reads CASSPPEAGMSKNIQYF. The CDR3 nucleotides read TGTGCCAGCAGCCCCCCCGAGGCGGGAATGTCCAAAAACATTCAGTACTTC.